This T cell receptor beta chain emerged from a study of response to subunit inactivated influenza vaccine. In TCRdb, the RT-PCR reads were re-called with MiXCR into one record per CDR3 protein. The repertoire has 530,000 or so distinct CDR3 sequences, around 25% of them found once; the top ten carry around 2%. General observations from the study: Authors suggested each seasonal flu vaccination may recruit only limited numbers of new T cells.

Unmatched junction bases numbered 4, after V lost 4 bases and J lost 7 bases. This CDR3 has 13 amino acids. Germline values: CDR1 MGHDK, CDR2 SYGVNS. In regard to this clonotype: Its antigen is currently unknown.

V and J are TRBV25-1 and TRBJ1-1; 9 nucleotides match TRBD1. Here the sequenced sample was CD4+ T cells sorted from PBMCs, taken more than 4 days after vaccination. The receptor comes from a middle-aged man who received an inactivated influenza vaccine. As DNA, the CDR3 is TGTGCCAGCAGTGGACAGGGGGAGGTTGAAGCTTTCTTT. It encodes CASSGQGEVEAFF.